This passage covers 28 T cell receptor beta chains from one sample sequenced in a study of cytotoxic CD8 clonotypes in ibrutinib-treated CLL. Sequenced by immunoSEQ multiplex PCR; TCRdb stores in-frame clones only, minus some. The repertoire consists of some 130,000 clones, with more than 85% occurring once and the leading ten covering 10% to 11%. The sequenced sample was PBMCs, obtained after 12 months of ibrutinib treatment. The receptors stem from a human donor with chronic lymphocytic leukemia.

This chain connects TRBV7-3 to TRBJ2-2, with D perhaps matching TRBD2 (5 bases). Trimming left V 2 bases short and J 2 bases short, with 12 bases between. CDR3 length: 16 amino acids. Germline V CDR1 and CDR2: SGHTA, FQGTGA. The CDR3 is CASSLVAGENTGELFF. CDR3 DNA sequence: TGTGCCAGCAGCTTAGTGGCCGGGGAAAACACCGGGGAGCTGTTTTTT.

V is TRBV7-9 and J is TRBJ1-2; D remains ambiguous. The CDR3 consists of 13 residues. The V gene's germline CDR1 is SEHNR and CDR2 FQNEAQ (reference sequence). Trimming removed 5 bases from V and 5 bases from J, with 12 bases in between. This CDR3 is CASSPDGEYGYTF. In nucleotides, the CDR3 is TGTGCCAGCAGCCCGGACGGCGAGTATGGCTACACCTTC.

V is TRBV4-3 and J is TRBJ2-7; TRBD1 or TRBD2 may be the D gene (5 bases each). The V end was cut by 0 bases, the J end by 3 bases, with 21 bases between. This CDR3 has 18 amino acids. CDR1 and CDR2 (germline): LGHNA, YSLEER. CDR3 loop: CASSQEADWGTVNYEQYF. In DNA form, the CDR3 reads TGCGCCAGCAGCCAAGAAGCAGACTGGGGGACGGTGAACTACGAGCAGTACTTC.

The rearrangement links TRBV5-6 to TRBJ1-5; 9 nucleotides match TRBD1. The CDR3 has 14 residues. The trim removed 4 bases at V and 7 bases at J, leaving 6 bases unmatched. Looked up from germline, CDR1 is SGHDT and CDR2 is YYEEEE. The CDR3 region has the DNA TGTGCCAGCAGCCCCGGGACAGGGAGACAGCCCCAGCATTTT. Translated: CASSPGTGRQPQHF.

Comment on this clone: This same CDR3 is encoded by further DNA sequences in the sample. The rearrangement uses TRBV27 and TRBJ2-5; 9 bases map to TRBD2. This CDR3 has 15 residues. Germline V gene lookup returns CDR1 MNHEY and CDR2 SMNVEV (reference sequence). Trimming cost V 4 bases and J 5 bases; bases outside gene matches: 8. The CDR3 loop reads CASSWGGRAVETQYF. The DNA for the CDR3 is TGTGCCAGCAGTTGGGGCGGGAGGGCGGTTGAGACCCAGTACTTC.

The CDR3 bases are TGTGCCAGCAGTCCACCTCCCGGGACTCCAGATACGCAGTATTTT. Residues: CASSPPPGTPDTQYF. V and J are TRBV28 and TRBJ2-3, with D possibly TRBD2 on 6 matching bases. This CDR3 comprises 15 residues. Trimming took off 5 bases at V and 4 bases at J, with 16 bases between the two ends. Germline V gene lookup returns CDR1 MDHEN and CDR2 SYDVKM. Variable domain in full (rest from reference TRBV28 and TRBJ2-3): DVKVTQSSRYLVKRTGEKVFLECVQDMDHENMFWYRQDPGLGLRLIYFSYDVKMKEKGDIPEGYSVSREKKERFSLILESASTNQTSMYLCASSPPPGTPDTQYFGPGTRLTVL.

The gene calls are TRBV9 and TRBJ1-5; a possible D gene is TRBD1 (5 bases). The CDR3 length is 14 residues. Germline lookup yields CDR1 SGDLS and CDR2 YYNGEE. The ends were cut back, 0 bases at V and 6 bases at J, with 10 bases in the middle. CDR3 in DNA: TGTGCCAGCAGCGTAGACGCAACAGGTCAGCCCCAGCATTTT. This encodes CASSVDATGQPQHF.

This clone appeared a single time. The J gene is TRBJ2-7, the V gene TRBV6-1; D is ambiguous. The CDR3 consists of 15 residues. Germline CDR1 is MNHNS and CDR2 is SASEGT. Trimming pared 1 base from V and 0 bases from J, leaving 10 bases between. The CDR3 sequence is CASSEVDASSYEQYF. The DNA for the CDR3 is TGTGCCAGCAGTGAAGTGGATGCAAGCTCCTACGAGCAGTACTTC.

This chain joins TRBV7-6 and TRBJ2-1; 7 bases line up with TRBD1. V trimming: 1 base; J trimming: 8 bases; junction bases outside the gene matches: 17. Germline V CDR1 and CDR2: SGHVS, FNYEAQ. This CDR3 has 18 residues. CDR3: CASSLDPPRDRLRDEQFF. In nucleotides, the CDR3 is TGTGCCAGCAGCTTAGACCCGCCGAGGGACAGATTGAGGGATGAGCAGTTCTTC.

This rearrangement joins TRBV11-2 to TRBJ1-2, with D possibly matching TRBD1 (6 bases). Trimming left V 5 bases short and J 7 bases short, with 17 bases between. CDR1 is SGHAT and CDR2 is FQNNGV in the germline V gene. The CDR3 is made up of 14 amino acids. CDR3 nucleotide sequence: TGTGCCAGCAGCCCGGGGGGGCAGCTTGTTGGCTACACCTTC. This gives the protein CASSPGGQLVGYTF.

The CDR3 DNA reads as TGTGCCAGCTCGAAGACAGACACTAATGAAAAACTGTTTTTT. Translation: CASSKTDTNEKLFF. The genes are TRBV18 and TRBJ1-4; perhaps TRBD1 as D (5 bases). This CDR3 comprises 14 residues. The V gene lost 6 bases and the J gene lost 2 bases, with 10 bases spanning the gap. Per germline, CDR1 KGHSH and CDR2 LQKENI. The full variable domain, its missing parts supplied by reference TRBV18 and TRBJ1-4, is NAGVMQNPRHLVRRRGQEARLRCSPMKGHSHVYWYRQLPEEGLKFMVYLQKENIIDESGMPKERFSAEFPKEGPSILRIQQVVRGDSAAYFCASSKTDTNEKLFFGSGTQLSVL.

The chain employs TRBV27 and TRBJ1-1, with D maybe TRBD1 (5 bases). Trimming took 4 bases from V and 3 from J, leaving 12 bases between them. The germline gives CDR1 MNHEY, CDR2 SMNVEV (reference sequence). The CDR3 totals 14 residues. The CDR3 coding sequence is TGTGCCAGCAGTTCCCAGGGTGGAGACACTGAAGCTTTCTTT. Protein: CASSSQGGDTEAFF.

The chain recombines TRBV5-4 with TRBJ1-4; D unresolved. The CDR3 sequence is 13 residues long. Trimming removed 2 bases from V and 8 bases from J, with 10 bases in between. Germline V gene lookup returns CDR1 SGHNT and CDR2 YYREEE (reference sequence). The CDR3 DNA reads TGTGCCAGCAGCTTACAATTCCAAGAAAAACTGTTTTTT. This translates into CASSLQFQEKLFF. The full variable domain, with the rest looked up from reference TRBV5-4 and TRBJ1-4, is ETGVTQSPTHLIKTRGQQVTLRCSSQSGHNTVSWYQQALGQGPQFIFQYYREEENGRGNFPPRFSGLQFPNYSSELNVNALELDDSALYLCASSLQFQEKLFFGSGTQLSVL.

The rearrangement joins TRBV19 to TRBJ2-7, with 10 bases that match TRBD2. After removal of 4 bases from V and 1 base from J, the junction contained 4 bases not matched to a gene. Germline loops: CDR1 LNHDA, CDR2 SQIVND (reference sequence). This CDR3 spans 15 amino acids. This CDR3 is CASSTPSGGSYEQYF. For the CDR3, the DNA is TGTGCCAGTAGTACACCTAGCGGGGGATCCTACGAGCAGTACTTC. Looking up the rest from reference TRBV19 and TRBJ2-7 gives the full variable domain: DGGITQSPKYLFRKEGQNVTLSCEQNLNHDAMYWYRQDPGQGLRLIYYSQIVNDFQKGDIAEGYSVSREKKESFPLTVTSAQKNPTAFYLCASSTPSGGSYEQYFGPGTRLTVT.

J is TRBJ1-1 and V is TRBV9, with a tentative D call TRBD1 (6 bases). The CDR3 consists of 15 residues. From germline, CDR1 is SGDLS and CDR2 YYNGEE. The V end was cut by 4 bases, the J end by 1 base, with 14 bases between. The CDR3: CASSPSGGPNTEAFF. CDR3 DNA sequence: TGTGCCAGCAGCCCGAGCGGGGGCCCGAACACTGAAGCTTTCTTT.

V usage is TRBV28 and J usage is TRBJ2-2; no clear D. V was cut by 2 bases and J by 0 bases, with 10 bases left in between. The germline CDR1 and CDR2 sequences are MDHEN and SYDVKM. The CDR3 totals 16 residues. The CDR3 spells CASSLISITNTGELFF. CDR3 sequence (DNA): TGTGCCAGCAGTTTAATTTCGATTACGAACACCGGGGAGCTGTTTTTT.

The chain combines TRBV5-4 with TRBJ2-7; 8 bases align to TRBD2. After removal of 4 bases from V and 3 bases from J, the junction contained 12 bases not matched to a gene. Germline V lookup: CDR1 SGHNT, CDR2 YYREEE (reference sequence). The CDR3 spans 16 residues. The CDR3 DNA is TGTGCCAGCAGCGCGGGGGGTCTAGCTCTGGGCTACGAGCAGTACTTC. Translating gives CASSAGGLALGYEQYF. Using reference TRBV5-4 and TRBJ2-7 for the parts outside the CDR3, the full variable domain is ETGVTQSPTHLIKTRGQQVTLRCSSQSGHNTVSWYQQALGQGPQFIFQYYREEENGRGNFPPRFSGLQFPNYSSELNVNALELDDSALYLCASSAGGLALGYEQYFGPGTRLTVT.

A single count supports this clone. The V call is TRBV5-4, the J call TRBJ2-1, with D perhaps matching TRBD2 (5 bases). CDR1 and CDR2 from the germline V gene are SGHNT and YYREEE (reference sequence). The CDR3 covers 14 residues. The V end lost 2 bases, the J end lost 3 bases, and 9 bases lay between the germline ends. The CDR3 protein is CASSLKLVYNEQFF. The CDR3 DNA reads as TGTGCCAGCAGCTTAAAACTAGTCTACAATGAGCAGTTCTTC.

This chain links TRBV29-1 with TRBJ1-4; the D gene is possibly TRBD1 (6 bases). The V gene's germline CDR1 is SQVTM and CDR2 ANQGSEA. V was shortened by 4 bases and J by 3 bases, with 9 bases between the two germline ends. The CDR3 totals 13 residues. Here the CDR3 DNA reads TGCAGCGTTGCACAGGGATCTAATGAAAAACTGTTTTTT. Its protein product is CSVAQGSNEKLFF. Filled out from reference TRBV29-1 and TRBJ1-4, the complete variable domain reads SAVISQKPSRDICQRGTSLTIQCQVDSQVTMMFWYRQQPGQSLTLIATANQGSEATYESGFVIDKFPISRPNLTFSTLTVSNMSPEDSSIYLCSVAQGSNEKLFFGSGTQLSVL.

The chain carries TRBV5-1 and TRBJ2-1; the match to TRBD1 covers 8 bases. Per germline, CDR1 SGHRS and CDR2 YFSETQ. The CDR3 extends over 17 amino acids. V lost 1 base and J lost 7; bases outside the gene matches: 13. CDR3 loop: CASSLWLAGGGENEQFF. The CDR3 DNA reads TGCGCCAGCAGCTTGTGGTTGGCAGGGGGCGGAGAAAATGAGCAGTTCTTC. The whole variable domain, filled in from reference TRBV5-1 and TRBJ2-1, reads KAGVTQTPRYLIKTRGQQVTLSCSPISGHRSVSWYQQTPGQGLQFLFEYFSETQRNKGNFPGRFSGRQFSNSRSEMNVSTLELGDSALYLCASSLWLAGGGENEQFFGPGTRLTVL.

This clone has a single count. CDR3 in DNA: TGTGCCAGCAGTGGAACAGCAGGCAATCAGCCCCAGCATTTT. Its protein product is CASSGTAGNQPQHF. The rearrangement links TRBV27 to TRBJ1-5; no clear D gene. This CDR3 spans 14 amino acids. The V gene lost 5 bases and the J gene lost 2 bases, with 10 bases spanning the gap. The germline gives CDR1 MNHEY, CDR2 SMNVEV (reference sequence).

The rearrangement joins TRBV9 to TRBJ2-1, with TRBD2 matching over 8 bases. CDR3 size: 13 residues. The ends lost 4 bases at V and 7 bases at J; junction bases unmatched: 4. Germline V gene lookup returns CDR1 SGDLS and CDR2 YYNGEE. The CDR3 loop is CASSREGVNEQFF. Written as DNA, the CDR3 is TGTGCCAGCAGCCGGGAGGGAGTGAATGAGCAGTTCTTC.

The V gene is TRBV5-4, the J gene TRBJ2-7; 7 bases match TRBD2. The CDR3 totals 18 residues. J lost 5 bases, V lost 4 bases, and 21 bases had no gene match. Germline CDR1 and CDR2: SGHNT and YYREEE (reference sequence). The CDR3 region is CASSGFRIGGRDYDEQYF. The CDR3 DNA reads TGTGCCAGCAGCGGTTTCAGAATAGGCGGGAGAGACTACGACGAGCAGTACTTC.

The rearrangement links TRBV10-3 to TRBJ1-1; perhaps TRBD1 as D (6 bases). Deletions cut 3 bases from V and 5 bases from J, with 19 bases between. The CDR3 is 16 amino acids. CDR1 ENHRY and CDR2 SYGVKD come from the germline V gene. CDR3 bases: TGTGCCATCAGTGAAACAGGGCCCCTCGGTGGGACTGAAGCTTTCTTT. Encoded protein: CAISETGPLGGTEAFF.

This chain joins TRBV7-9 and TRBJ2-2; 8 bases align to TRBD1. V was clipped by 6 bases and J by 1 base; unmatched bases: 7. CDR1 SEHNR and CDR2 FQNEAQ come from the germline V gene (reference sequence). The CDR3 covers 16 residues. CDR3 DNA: TGTGCCAGCAGATTCGACAGGGGCGAGAACACCGGGGAGCTGTTTTTT. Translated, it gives CASRFDRGENTGELFF.

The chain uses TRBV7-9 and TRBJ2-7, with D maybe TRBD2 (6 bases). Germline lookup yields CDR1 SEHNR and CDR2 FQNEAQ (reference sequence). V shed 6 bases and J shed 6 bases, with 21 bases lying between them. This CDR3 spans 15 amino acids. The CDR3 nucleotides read TGTGCCAGCAGAAATGGTGGAGGGACTGCGACCGAGCAGTACTTC. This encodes CASRNGGGTATEQYF.

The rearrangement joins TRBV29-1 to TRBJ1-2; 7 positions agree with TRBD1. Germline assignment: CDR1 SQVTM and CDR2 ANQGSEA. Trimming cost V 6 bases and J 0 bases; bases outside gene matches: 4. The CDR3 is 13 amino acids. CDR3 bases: TGCAGCGTAGAGGGGGCTACTAACTATGGCTACACCTTC. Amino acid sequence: CSVEGATNYGYTF.

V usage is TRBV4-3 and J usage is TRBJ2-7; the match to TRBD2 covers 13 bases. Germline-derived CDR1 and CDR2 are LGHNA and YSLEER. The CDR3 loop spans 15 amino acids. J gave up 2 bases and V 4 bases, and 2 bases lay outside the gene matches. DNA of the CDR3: TGCGCCAGCAGCCCGGGACTAGCGGGAACCTACGAGCAGTACTTC. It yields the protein CASSPGLAGTYEQYF.